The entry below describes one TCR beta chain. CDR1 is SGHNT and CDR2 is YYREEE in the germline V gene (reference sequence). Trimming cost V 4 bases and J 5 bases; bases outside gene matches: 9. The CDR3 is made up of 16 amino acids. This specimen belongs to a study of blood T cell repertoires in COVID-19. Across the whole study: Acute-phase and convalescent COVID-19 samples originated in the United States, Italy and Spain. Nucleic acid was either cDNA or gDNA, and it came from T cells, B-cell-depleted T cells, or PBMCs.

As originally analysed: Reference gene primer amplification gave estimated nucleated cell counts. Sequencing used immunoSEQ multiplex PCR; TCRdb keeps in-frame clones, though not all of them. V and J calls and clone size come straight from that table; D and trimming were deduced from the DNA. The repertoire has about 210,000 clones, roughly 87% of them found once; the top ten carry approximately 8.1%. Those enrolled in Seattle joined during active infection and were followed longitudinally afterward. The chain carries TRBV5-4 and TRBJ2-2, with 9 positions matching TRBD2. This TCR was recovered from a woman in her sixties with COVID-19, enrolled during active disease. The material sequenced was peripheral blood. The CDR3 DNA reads TGTGCCAGCAGCCCCTTAGCGGGAGTCGGTACCGGGGAGCTGTTTTTT. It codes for CASSPLAGVGTGELFF.